This TCR beta chain was sequenced for a study of tumor-infiltrating lymphocytes in glioblastoma multiforme. Broader study findings: Unequal TCR RNA per T cell might skew measured clone sizes. The T cells in this sample were not sorted into functional subsets.

V shed 5 bases and J shed 4 bases, with 22 bases lying between them. The CDR3 runs to 17 residues. The germline V gene encodes CDR1 SGHAT and CDR2 FQNNGV. For this clonotype: Its antigen is undetermined.

Three nested ARM-PCR rounds with V-beta and C-beta primers built TCRB libraries. TCRdb re-called the multiplex PCR reads through MiXCR, storing one row per CDR3 protein. The repertoire has about 15,000 distinct CDR3 sequences, roughly 70% of them found once; the top ten carry about 50%. The J gene is TRBJ2-3, the V gene TRBV11-2; D gene uncertain. Input material: brain tumor tissue. The receptor comes from a male donor with glioblastoma. The CDR3 nucleotides read TGTGCCAGCAGCCGGGTCGGATTCAATAGGAGCCCAGATACGCAGTATTTT. This translates into CASSRVGFNRSPDTQYF. The variable domain in full, with the rest retrieved from reference TRBV11-2 and TRBJ2-3, is EAGVAQSPRYKIIEKRQSVAFWCNPISGHATLYWYQQILGQGPKLLIQFQNNGVVDDSQLPKDRFSAERLKGVDSTLKIQPAKLEDSAVYLCASSRVGFNRSPDTQYFGPGTRLTVL.